The present TCR beta chain was sequenced within a study of T-cell memory formation after mild COVID-19. General study results and limits: Second-wave clones peaking on day 37 lacked confirmed SARS-CoV-2 specificity.

This clonotype was seen many times. The antigen is undetermined. The 5'RACE method, run with constant-segment primers, produced TCR alpha and TCR beta cDNA libraries (carrying sample barcodes and UMIs). TCRdb reanalysed the 5' RACE reads using MiXCR and keeps one entry per CDR3 protein. Here the sample spans approximately 35,000 distinct CDR3 sequences, approximately 21% being singletons. V trimming: 3 bases; J trimming: 5 bases; junction bases outside the gene matches: 4. CDR3 length: 14 residues. From germline, CDR1 is SGHNT and CDR2 YENEEA. The receptor was isolated from an adult who had mild COVID-19 (a few samples of this study predate the infection). Cell type and time point are not known. The rearrangement links TRBV11-3 to TRBJ2-7; 10 positions agree with TRBD1. Sequenced: PBMCs or a T cell subset sorted from them (not recorded which). In nucleotides, the CDR3 is TGTGCCAGCAGCTTCGGACAGGGGGTGGACGAGCAGTACTTC. Its protein product is CASSFGQGVDEQYF.